Listed below are T cell receptor beta chains from one sample, sequenced in a study of T cell responses to AZD1222 COVID-19 vaccine. Repertoires were generated with immunoSEQ multiplex PCR, while TCRdb's copy carries only in-frame clones and drops some. The profile shows roughly 120,000 clones, about 87% of them singletons. The specimen comprised peripheral blood, sampled on day 0 of AZD1222 vaccination. The receptors were sampled from an adult in good health. The CDR3 runs from the conserved cysteine through the conserved F or W. The D gene is left open where the match is weak. Clone size appears in some rows only: once, few, many, or a class for an expanded clone.

TRBV5-1	-	TRBJ2-3	-	CASRRVDGADTQYF	TGCGCCAGCAGGCGAGTCGATGGTGCAGATACGCAGTATTTT
TRBV18	-	TRBJ2-7	-	CASSLGRGSYEQYF	TGTGCCAGCTCACTAGGCAGGGGATCCTACGAGCAGTACTTC
TRBV7-9	TRBD1	TRBJ2-2	-	CASSGRDRVKVDTGELFF	TGTGCCAGCAGCGGGCGGGACAGGGTGAAGGTTGACACCGGGGAGCTGTTTTTT
TRBV5-5	TRBD2	TRBJ2-5	-	CASRHRTGTSGETQYF	TGTGCCAGCAGACACCGGACCGGGACTAGCGGGGAGACCCAGTACTTC
TRBV11-2	-	TRBJ1-4	-	CASSLDPNRVSSVKLFF	TGTGCCAGCAGCTTAGATCCTAACAGGGTCTCGTCCGTTAAACTGTTTTTT
TRBV27	TRBD1	TRBJ1-5	-	CASRDRGPNQPQHF	TGTGCCAGCAGGGACAGGGGGCCGAATCAGCCCCAGCATTTT
TRBV10-3	-	TRBJ2-3	-	CAISLLGDTQYF	TGTGCCATCAGTCTGTTGGGGGATACGCAGTATTTT
TRBV19	-	TRBJ2-2	-	CASSIAPRGGTGELFF	TGTGCCAGTAGTATAGCCCCCCGTGGGGGGACCGGGGAGCTGTTTTTT
TRBV19	TRBD2	TRBJ2-1	-	CASSIVRIAGGDEQFF	TGTGCCAGTAGTATAGTTAGAATAGCGGGGGGCGATGAGCAGTTCTTC
TRBV6-1	-	TRBJ1-1	-	CASSEDFPPGLNTEAFF	TGTGCCAGCAGTGAAGATTTCCCTCCAGGGCTGAACACTGAAGCTTTCTTT
TRBV4-2	-	TRBJ1-5	-	CASSLQLFSNQPQHF	TGTGCCAGCAGCCTTCAACTTTTCAGCAATCAGCCCCAGCATTTT
TRBV19	-	TRBJ2-3	-	CASSMPTDRKQYF	TGTGCCAGTAGTATGCCTACAGACAGGAAGCAGTATTTT
TRBV5-1	-	TRBJ2-5	-	CASSPPTRQETQYF	TGCGCCAGCAGCCCGCCGACTAGACAAGAGACCCAGTACTTC
TRBV19	-	TRBJ1-6	-	CASSMWGADNSPLHF	TGTGCCAGTAGTATGTGGGGGGCCGATAATTCACCCCTCCACTTT
TRBV18	TRBD1	TRBJ2-2	-	CASSPSIATGANTGELFF	TGTGCCAGCTCACCCTCAATAGCGACAGGGGCTAACACCGGGGAGCTGTTTTTT
TRBV7-2	-	TRBJ2-7	-	CASSPVSSPGVYEQYF	TGTGCCAGCAGCCCAGTGAGTTCGCCGGGTGTCTACGAGCAGTACTTC
TRBV7-9	-	TRBJ2-7	once	CASSFQGGTNEQYF	TGTGCCAGCAGCTTCCAGGGGGGGACGAATGAGCAGTACTTC
TRBV11-2	-	TRBJ2-4	-	CASSLEPQVSIQYF	TGTGCCAGCAGCTTAGAGCCGCAGGTCTCGATTCAGTACTTC
TRBV4-1	TRBD2	TRBJ2-1	once	CASSQESGSGAYNEQFF	TGCGCCAGCAGCCAAGAGAGCGGGAGCGGGGCCTACAATGAGCAGTTCTTC
TRBV19	TRBD1	TRBJ1-1	few	CASTPGNRAGGTEAFF	TGTGCCAGTACCCCCGGGAACCGGGCAGGGGGGACTGAAGCTTTCTTT